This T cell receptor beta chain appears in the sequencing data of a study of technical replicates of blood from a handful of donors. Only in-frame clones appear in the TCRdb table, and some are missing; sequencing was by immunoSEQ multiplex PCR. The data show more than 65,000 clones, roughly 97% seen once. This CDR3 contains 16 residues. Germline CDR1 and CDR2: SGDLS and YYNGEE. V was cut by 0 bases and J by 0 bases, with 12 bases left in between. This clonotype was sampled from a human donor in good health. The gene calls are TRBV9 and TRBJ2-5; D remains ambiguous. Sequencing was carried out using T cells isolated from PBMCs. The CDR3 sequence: CASSVGSSEYQETQYF. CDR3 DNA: TGTGCCAGCAGCGTAGGTAGCAGTGAGTACCAAGAGACCCAGTACTTC.